This T cell receptor beta chain was retrieved from a study of T cells in Graves' hyperthyroidism and ophthalmopathy. Study findings and constraints: It was a median 6.5 months before onset that the model predicted ophthalmopathy. The majority of expanded thyroid clonotypes above 0.001 also appeared in blood.

This clonotype showed up many times. Antigen specificity is unknown. In germline, CDR1 is SGHRS, CDR2 YFSETQ. The CDR3 sequence is 14 residues long. Trimming at V came to 4 bases and at J to 2 bases, leaving 3 bases not matched to a gene. Orbital computed tomography and thyroid ultrasound, together with serum TRAb and thyroxine and clinical symptoms, were used for diagnoses. Out of approximately 9.9 ml of fresh peripheral blood came the PBMCs. Amplification of TCR beta CDR3 regions used RNA as the template. Primed by the HTBI set, a first-round RT-PCR was run on the TCR CDR3. From the multiplex PCR reads, TCRdb called clonotypes with MiXCR, one entry per CDR3 protein. The data contain hundreds of thousands of distinct CDR3 sequences, about a fifth of them singletons.

The V and J genes are TRBV5-1 and TRBJ1-3; 7 bases fit TRBD1. Material for sequencing was blood. This receptor was taken from a man aged 25 to 45 with Graves' ophthalmopathy. The CDR3 spells CASSPQGTGNTIYF. The CDR3 DNA reads TGCGCCAGCAGCCCACAGGGGACTGGAAACACCATATATTTT.